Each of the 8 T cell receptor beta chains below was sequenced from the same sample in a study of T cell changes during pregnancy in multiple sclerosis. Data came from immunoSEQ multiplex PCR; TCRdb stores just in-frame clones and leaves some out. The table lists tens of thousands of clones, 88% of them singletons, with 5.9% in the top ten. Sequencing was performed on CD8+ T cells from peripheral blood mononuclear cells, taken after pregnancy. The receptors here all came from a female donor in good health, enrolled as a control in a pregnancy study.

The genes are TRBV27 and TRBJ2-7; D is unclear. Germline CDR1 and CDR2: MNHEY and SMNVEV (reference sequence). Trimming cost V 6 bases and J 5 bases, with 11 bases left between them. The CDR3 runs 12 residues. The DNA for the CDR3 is TGTGCCAGCAGGCAGGCCCCCCACGAGCAGTACTTC. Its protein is CASRQAPHEQYF.

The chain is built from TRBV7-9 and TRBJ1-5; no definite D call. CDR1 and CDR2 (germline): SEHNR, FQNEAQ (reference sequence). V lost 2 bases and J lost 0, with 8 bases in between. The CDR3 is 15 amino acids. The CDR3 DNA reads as TGTGCCAGCAGCTTATCCAGAAATAGCAATCAGCCCCAGCATTTT. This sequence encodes CASSLSRNSNQPQHF.

This CDR3 is CASSLGVRGRLSSYEQYF. Written as DNA, the CDR3 is TGCGCCAGCAGCTTAGGTGTGCGGGGGAGGCTGAGCTCCTACGAGCAGTACTTC. The chain uses TRBV5-1 and TRBJ2-7, with 7 bases aligning to TRBD2. V shed 2 bases, J shed 0 bases, and the junction held 14 bases outside the gene matches. The CDR3 spans 18 residues. Germline CDR1 SGHRS, CDR2 YFSETQ.

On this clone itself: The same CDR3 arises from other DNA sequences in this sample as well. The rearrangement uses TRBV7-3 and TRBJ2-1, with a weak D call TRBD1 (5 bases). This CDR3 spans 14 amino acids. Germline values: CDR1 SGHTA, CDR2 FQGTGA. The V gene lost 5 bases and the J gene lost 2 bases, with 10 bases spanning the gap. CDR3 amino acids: CASSHQGAYNEQFF. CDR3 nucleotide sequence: TGTGCCAGCAGCCACCAGGGCGCCTACAATGAGCAGTTCTTC.

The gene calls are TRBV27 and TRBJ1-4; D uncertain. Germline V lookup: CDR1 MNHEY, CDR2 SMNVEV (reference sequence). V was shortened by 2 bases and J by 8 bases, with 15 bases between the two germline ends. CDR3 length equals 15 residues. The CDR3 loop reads CASSLGGPGWEKLFF. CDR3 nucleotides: TGTGCCAGCAGTTTAGGAGGCCCCGGGTGGGAAAAACTGTTTTTT.

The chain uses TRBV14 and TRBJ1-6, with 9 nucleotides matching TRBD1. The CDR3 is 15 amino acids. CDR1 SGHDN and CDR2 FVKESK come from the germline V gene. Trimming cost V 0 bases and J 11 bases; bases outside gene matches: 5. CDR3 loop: CASSQDGTGRPPLHF. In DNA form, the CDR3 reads TGTGCCAGCAGCCAAGACGGGACAGGGAGGCCACCCCTCCACTTT.

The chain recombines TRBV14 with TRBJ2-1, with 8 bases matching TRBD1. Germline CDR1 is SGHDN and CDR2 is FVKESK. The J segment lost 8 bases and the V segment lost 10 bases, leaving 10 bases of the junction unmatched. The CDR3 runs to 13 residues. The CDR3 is CATSRDRRDEQFF. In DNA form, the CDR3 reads TGTGCCACCTCCCGGGACAGGAGGGATGAGCAGTTCTTC. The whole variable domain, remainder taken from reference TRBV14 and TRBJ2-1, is EAGVTQFPSHSVIEKGQTVTLRCDPISGHDNLYWYRRVMGKEIKFLLHFVKESKQDESGMPNNRFLAERTGGTYSTLKVQPAELEDSGVYFCATSRDRRDEQFFGPGTRLTVL.

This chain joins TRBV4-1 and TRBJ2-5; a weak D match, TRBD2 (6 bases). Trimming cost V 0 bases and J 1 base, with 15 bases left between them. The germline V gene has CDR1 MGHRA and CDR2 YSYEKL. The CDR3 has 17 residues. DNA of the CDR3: TGCGCCAGCAGCCAAGATGCCTGGGAGGCCCCCCAAGAGACCCAGTACTTC. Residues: CASSQDAWEAPQETQYF.